The TCR beta chain described here comes from a study of technical replicates of blood from a handful of donors. Sequencing used immunoSEQ multiplex PCR; TCRdb keeps in-frame clones, though not all of them. The table shows more than 90,000 clones, with around 96% occurring only once. The ends were cut back, 1 base at V and 2 bases at J, with 12 bases in the middle. This CDR3 is 15 amino acids long. In germline, CDR1 is SGHRS, CDR2 YFSETQ. V is TRBV5-1 and J is TRBJ1-2, with D uncertain. The TCR sequence derives from a human donor in good health. Sequenced sample: T cells isolated from PBMCs. In DNA form, the CDR3 reads TGCGCCAGCAGCTTGCCTAGTCGGCAGAACTATGGCTACACCTTC. This gives the protein CASSLPSRQNYGYTF. Full variable domain (remainder filled in from reference TRBV5-1 and TRBJ1-2): KAGVTQTPRYLIKTRGQQVTLSCSPISGHRSVSWYQQTPGQGLQFLFEYFSETQRNKGNFPGRFSGRQFSNSRSEMNVSTLELGDSALYLCASSLPSRQNYGYTFGSGTRLTVV.